The rows below give T cell receptor beta chains drawn from one sample of a study of T cell repertoires in cytomegalovirus infection. These TCRs' antigens remain unknown. TCRdb recomputed calls from the reads with MiXCR, one row per CDR3 protein. This table has 90,000 to 110,000 distinct CDR3 sequences, around 31% appearing once. The sample was CD8+ T cells from cultured PBMCs, taken from culture after CMV antigen stimulation. The receptors here all came from a human donor in good health (CMV status not recorded). Some clones in this sample may be carry-over from other donors' samples. The conserved cysteine and the conserved F or W are not part of the CDR3 here. The D gene is left open where the match is weak. Some rows have no size entry. The others give once, few or many, or a class for an expanded clone.

>TRBJ2-2|.|TRBV6-2/TRBV6-3|TRBD2
ASSYLAAGGELF
>TRBJ2-7|many|TRBV27|.
ASSYRGASSYEQY
>TRBJ1-2|.|TRBV6-8|.
ASGAYGYT
>TRBJ2-7|.|TRBV28|.
ASSFSTRLSYEQY
>TRBJ1-1|many|TRBV4-2|TRBD1
ASSQGGTGYEAF
>TRBJ2-1|many|TRBV6-6|.
ASSGSGNEQF
>TRBJ1-1|few|TRBV6-1|.
ASTGVEPRAF
>TRBJ2-3|few|TRBV7-2|.
ASSLMVGGPGDTQY
>TRBJ2-2|many|TRBV4-1|TRBD2
ASSLTSGGRTGELF
>TRBJ2-7|.|TRBV6-5|.
ASSTSRDSYEQY
>TRBJ1-2|.|TRBV29-1|.
SVENPSNYGYT
>TRBJ2-1|few|TRBV27|TRBD2
ASSLRGVYNEQF
>TRBJ1-5|.|TRBV7-9|.
ASSLGAGHQPQH
>TRBJ2-2|.|TRBV4-1|.
ASSQGGTGELF
>TRBJ2-3|.|TRBV2|TRBD2
ATATGGTSTDTQY
>TRBJ2-5|few|TRBV11-2|.
ASSLEVGGPYQETQY
>TRBJ2-5|.|TRBV28|TRBD2
ASSLGVLAVETQY
>TRBJ1-2|.|TRBV2|.
ASSEWASGRGGYT
>TRBJ1-4|.|TRBV7-6|.
ASHGGGKGANEKLF
>TRBJ1-1|once|TRBV5-3|.
ASSHGGAEAF
>TRBJ1-5|few|TRBV11-2|.
ASSPGVTSIPQH
>TRBJ2-3|.|TRBV6-5|.
ASSPDGYLTDTQY
>TRBJ2-3|.|TRBV12-3/TRBV12-4|TRBD2
ASSNLAGVGADTQY
>TRBJ1-2|.|TRBV28|.
AWGTNPPGYT
>TRBJ1-2|.|TRBV29-1|.
SIEGGRGEDYGYT
>TRBJ2-3|few|TRBV4-1|.
ASSLETGWGTDTQY
>TRBJ2-2|.|TRBV7-3|TRBD2
ASSLTGGTVGELF
>TRBJ2-1|.|TRBV12-3/TRBV12-4|TRBD1
ASSLPGGKGNEQF
>TRBJ1-4|few|TRBV7-9|.
ASSLLDSTTNEKLF
>TRBJ1-2|many|TRBV7-2|.
ASSSRDGYT
>TRBJ1-4|.|TRBV6-6|.
ASSYDSEKLF
>TRBJ2-1|many|TRBV7-8|.
ASSPAEAGIEDEQF
>TRBJ2-5|.|TRBV28|TRBD2
ASSGGGFQETQY
>TRBJ2-3|.|TRBV10-3|.
AISDTGIRTDTQY
>TRBJ2-5|.|TRBV7-9|TRBD2
ASSLEGGNSGGQETQY